This T cell receptor beta chain appears in the sequencing data of a study of blood T cell repertoires in COVID-19. Study background: Material from acute and convalescent COVID-19 was sourced from the United States, Italy and Spain. PBMCs, B-cell-depleted T cells, or T cells were the source of the cDNA or gDNA that made up the material.

Only one count was recorded for this clone. As originally analysed: Cell counts per sample came from amplifying reference gene primers. The repertoire was sequenced with immunoSEQ multiplex PCR; TCRdb's copy has only in-frame clones and lacks some. The V and J calls and clone size are taken from that table; D and trimming were inferred from the DNA. The sample holds approximately 71,000 clones, around 84% seen once. Germline V gene data show CDR1 as MNHEY and CDR2 as SVGAGI. The CDR3 extends over 10 amino acids. Trimming removed 8 bases from V and 10 bases from J, with 10 bases in between. What was sequenced was peripheral blood. This sequence originates from a man over 45 with acute or convalescent COVID-19. The rearrangement uses TRBV6-5 and TRBJ2-3; D call uncertain. The CDR3: CASSFYAQYF. CDR3 DNA: TGTGCCAGCTCCTTTTATGCGCAGTATTTT.